A single T cell receptor beta chain is shown here with its context. Profiling relied on immunoSEQ multiplex PCR, and the TCRdb table lists in-frame clones only, not all of them. The repertoire holds more than 55,000 clones, with about 86% as singletons. This record belongs to a study of blood T cell repertoires in COVID-19. Study details: The United States, Italy and Spain were the sources of the acute and convalescent COVID-19 samples. Sample material is recorded as cDNA or gDNA derived from T cells, B-cell-depleted T cells, or PBMCs.

Trimming took off 5 bases at V and 6 bases at J, with 17 bases between the two ends. The CDR3 loop spans 14 amino acids. The germline CDR1 and CDR2 sequences are SGHAT and FQDESV (reference sequence). The sequenced sample was peripheral blood. The sequence was collected from a middle-aged man with active COVID-19. The chain employs TRBV11-1 and TRBJ2-7, with unresolved D. The CDR3 nucleotides are TGTGCCAGCAGCACGACTCCCCGAGCGACCGAGCAGTACTTC. Its protein product is CASSTTPRATEQYF.